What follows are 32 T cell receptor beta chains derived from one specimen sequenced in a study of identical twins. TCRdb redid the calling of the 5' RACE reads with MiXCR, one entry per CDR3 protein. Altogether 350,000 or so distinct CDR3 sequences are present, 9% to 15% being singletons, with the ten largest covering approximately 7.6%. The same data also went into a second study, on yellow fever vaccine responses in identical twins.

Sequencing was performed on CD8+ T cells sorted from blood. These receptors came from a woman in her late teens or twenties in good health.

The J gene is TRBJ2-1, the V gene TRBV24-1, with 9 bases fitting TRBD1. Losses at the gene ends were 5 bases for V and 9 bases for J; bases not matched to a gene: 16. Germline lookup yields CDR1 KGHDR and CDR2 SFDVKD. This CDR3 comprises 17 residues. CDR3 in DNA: TGTGCCACCAGTGGAAAAGAGGGACAGGGTTGGCTTAGTGAGCAGTTCTTC. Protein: CATSGKEGQGWLSEQFF.

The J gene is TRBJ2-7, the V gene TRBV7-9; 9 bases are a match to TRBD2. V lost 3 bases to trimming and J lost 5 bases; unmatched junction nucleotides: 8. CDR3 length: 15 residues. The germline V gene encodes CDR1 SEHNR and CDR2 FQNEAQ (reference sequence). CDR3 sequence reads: CASSFGIAGVDEQYF. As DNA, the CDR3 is TGTGCCAGCAGCTTCGGTATAGCGGGAGTAGACGAGCAGTACTTC. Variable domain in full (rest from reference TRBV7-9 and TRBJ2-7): DTGVSQNPRHKITKRGQNVTFRCDPISEHNRLYWYRQTLGQGPEFLTYFQNEAQLEKSRLLSDRFSAERPKGSFSTLEIQRTEQGDSAMYLCASSFGIAGVDEQYFGPGTRLTVT.

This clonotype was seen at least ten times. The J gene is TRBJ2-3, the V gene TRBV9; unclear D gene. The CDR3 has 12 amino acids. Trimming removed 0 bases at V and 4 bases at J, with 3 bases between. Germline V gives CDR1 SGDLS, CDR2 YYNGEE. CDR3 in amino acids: CASSVGADTQYF. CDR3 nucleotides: TGTGCCAGCAGCGTAGGGGCAGATACGCAGTATTTT.

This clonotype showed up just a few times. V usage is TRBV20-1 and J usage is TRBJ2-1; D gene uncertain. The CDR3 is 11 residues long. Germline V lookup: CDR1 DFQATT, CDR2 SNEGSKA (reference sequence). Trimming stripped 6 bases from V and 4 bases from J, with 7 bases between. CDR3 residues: CSAQQYNEQFF. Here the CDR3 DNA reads TGCAGTGCCCAACAGTACAATGAGCAGTTCTTC.

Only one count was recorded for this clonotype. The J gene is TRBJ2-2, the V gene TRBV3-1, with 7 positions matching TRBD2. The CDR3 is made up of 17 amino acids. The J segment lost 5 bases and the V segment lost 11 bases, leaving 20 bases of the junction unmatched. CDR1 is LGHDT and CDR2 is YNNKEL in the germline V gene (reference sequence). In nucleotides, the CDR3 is TGTGCCTTCTGTTTAGCCCGGGGGGAAAGAGGTACCGGGGAGCTGTTTTTT. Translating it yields CAFCLARGERGTGELFF.

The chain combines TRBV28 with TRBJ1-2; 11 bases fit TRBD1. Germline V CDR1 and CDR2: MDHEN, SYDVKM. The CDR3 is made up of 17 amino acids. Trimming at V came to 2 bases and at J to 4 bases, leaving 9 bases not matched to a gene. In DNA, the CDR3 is TGTGCCAGCAGTTTACGGAGGGACAGGGGGGATACCTATGGCTACACCTTC. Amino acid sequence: CASSLRRDRGDTYGYTF.

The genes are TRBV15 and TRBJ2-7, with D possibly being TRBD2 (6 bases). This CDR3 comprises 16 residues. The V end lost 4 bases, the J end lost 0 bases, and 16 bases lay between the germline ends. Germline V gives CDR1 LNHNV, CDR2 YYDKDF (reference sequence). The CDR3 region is CATSIRRDSSSYEQYF. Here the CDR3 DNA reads TGTGCCACCAGCATTCGCCGGGACTCAAGCTCCTACGAGCAGTACTTC. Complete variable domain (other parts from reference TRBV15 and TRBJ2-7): DAMVIQNPRYQVTQFGKPVTLSCSQTLNHNVMYWYQQKSSQAPKLLFHYYDKDFNNEADTPDNFQSRRPNTSFCFLDIRSPGLGDTAMYLCATSIRRDSSSYEQYFGPGTRLTVT.

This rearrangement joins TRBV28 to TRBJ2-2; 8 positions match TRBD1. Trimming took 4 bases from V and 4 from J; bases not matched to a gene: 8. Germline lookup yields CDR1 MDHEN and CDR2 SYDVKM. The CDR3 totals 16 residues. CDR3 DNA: TGTGCCAGCAGTTCCCCAGGGGGCGCCGGCACCGGGGAGCTGTTTTTT. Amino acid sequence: CASSSPGGAGTGELFF.

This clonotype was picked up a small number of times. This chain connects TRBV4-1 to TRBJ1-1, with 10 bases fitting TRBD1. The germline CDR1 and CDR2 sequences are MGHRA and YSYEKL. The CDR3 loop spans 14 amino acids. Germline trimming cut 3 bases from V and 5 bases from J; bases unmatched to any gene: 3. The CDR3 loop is CASSHGQGGTEAFF. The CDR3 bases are TGCGCCAGCAGCCATGGACAGGGGGGGACTGAAGCTTTCTTT.

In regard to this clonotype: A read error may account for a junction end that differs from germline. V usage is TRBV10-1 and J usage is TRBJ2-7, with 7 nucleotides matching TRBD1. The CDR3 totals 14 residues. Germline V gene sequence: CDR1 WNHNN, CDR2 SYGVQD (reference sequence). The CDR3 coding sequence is TGCGCCAGCATATTAGGGACAGCCCGGGGCGAGCAGCACTTC. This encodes CASILGTARGEQHF.

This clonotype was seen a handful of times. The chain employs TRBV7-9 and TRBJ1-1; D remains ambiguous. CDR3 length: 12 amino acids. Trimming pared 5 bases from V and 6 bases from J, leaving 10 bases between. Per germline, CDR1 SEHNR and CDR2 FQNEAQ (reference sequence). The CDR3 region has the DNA TGTGCCAGCAGCGCTAGTTTCCCTGAAGCTTTCTTT. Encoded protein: CASSASFPEAFF. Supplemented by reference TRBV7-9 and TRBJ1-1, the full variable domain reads DTGVSQNPRHKITKRGQNVTFRCDPISEHNRLYWYRQTLGQGPEFLTYFQNEAQLEKSRLLSDRFSAERPKGSFSTLEIQRTEQGDSAMYLCASSASFPEAFFGQGTRLTVV.

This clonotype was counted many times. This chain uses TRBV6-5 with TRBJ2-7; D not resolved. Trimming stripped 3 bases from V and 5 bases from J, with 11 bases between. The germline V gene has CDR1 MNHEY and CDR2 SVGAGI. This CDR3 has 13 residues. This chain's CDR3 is CASSYSGVDEQYV. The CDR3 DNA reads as TGTGCCAGCAGTTATTCTGGAGTGGACGAGCAGTACGTC.

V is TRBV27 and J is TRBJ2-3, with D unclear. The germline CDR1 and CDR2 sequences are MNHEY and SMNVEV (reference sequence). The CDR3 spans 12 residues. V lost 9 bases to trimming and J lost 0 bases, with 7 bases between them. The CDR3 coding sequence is TGTGCCAGTGGCTACAGCACAGATACGCAGTATTTT. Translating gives CASGYSTDTQYF.

The CDR3 DNA reads as TGTGCCAGCAGCCTAGGGACAGTTGGAATGAACACTGAAGCTTTCTTT. It specifies CASSLGTVGMNTEAFF. The V gene is TRBV5-4, the J gene TRBJ1-1; 7 positions agree with TRBD1. The ends lost 4 bases at V and 0 bases at J; junction bases unmatched: 9. The CDR3 length is 16 residues. Germline-derived CDR1 and CDR2 are SGHNT and YYREEE (reference sequence).

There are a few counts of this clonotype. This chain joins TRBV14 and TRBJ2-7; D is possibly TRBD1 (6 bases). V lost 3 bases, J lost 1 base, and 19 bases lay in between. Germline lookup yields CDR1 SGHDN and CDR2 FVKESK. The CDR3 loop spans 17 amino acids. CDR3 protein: CASSQLSMQGLSYEQYF. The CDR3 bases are TGTGCCAGCAGCCAGTTGTCTATGCAGGGGCTATCCTACGAGCAGTACTTC.

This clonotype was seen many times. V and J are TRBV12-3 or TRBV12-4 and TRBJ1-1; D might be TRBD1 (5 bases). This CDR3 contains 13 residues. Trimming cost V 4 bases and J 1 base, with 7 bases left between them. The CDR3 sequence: CASSSGQNTEAFF. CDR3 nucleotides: TGTGCCAGCAGTTCCGGACAGAACACTGAAGCTTTCTTT.

This chain's CDR3 is CASSITSGSNTGELFF. CDR3 in DNA: TGTGCCAGCAGCATTACTAGCGGGTCGAACACCGGGGAGCTGTTTTTT. The chain couples TRBV28 to TRBJ2-2; 9 nucleotides match TRBD2. The CDR3 is 16 residues long. Germline trimming cut 6 bases from V and 0 bases from J; bases unmatched to any gene: 5. CDR1 MDHEN and CDR2 SYDVKM come from the germline V gene.

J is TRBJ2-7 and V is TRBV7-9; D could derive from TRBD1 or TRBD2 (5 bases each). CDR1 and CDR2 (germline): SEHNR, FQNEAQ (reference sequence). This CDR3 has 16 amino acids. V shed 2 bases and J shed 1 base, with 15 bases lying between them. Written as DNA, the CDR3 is TGTGCCAGCAGCTTATTCGTTGGGGCGGGTTCCTACGAGCAGTACTTC. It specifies CASSLFVGAGSYEQYF.

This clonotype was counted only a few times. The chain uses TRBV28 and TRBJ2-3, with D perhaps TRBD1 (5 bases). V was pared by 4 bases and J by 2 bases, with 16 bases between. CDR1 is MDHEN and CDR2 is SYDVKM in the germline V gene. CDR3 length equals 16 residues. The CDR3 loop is CASSSVDSHYTDTQYF. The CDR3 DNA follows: TGTGCCAGCAGTTCCGTCGACAGCCATTACACAGATACGCAGTATTTT.

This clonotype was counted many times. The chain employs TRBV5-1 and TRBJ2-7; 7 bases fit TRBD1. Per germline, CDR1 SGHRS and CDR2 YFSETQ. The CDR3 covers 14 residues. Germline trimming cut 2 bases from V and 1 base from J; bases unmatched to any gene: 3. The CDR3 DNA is TGCGCCAGCAGCTTTCCGGGACAGTCCTACGAGCAGTACGTC. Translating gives CASSFPGQSYEQYV.

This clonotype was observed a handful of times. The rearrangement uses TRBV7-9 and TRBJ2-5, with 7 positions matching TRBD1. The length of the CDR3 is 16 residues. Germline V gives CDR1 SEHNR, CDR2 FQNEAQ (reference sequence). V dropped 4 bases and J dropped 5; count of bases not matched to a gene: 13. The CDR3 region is CASSSTADRVRETQYF. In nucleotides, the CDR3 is TGTGCCAGCAGCTCAACAGCTGACAGGGTTCGGGAGACCCAGTACTTC.

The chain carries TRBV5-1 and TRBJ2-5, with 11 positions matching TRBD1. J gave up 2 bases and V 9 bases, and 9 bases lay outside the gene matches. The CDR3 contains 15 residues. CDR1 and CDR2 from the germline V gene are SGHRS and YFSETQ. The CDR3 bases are TGCGCCACCCAAAGGACAGGGGGCTTGCAAGAGACCCAGTACTTC. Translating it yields CATQRTGGLQETQYF. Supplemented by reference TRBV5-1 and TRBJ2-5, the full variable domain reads KAGVTQTPRYLIKTRGQQVTLSCSPISGHRSVSWYQQTPGQGLQFLFEYFSETQRNKGNFPGRFSGRQFSNSRSEMNVSTLELGDSALYLCATQRTGGLQETQYFGPGTRLLVL.

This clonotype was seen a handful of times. CDR3 residues: CASRTGGPYGYTF. The DNA for the CDR3 is TGTGCCAGCAGGACAGGGGGCCCCTATGGCTACACCTTC. This sequence joins TRBV28 and TRBJ1-2; 10 positions match TRBD1. The germline gives CDR1 MDHEN, CDR2 SYDVKM. After removal of 6 bases from V and 4 bases from J, the junction contained 2 bases not matched to a gene. The CDR3 is 13 amino acids.

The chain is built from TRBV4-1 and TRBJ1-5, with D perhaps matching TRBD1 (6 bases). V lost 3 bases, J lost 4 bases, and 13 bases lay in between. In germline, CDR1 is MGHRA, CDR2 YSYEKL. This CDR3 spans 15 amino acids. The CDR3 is CASSQYQGINQPQHF. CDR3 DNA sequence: TGCGCCAGCAGCCAGTATCAGGGGATTAATCAGCCCCAGCATTTT.

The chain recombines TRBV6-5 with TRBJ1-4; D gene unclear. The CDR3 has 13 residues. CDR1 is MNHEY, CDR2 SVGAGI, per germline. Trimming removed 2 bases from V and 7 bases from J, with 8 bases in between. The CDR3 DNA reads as TGTGCCAGCAGTTACGGGAGGGTTGAAAAACTGTTTTTT. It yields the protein CASSYGRVEKLFF.

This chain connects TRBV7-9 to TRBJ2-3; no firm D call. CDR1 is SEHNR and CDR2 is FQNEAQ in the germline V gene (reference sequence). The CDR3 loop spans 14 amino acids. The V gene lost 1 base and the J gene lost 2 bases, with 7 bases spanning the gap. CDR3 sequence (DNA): TGTGCCAGCAGCTTAGGCTTTACCACAGATACGCAGTATTTT. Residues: CASSLGFTTDTQYF.

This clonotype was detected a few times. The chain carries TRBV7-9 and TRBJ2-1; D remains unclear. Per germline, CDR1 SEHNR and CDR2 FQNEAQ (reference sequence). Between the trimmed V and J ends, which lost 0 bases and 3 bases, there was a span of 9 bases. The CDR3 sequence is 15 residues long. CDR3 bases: TGTGCCAGCAGCTTAGCCCGGGTCCTCTACAATGAGCAGTTCTTC. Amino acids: CASSLARVLYNEQFF.

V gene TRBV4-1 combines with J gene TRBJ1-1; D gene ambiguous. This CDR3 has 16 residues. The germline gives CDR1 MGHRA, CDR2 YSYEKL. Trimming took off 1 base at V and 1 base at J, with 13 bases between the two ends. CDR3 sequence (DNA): TGCGCCAGCAGCCAAGTACTTGGCCAGTCGAACACTGAAGCTTTCTTT. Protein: CASSQVLGQSNTEAFF.

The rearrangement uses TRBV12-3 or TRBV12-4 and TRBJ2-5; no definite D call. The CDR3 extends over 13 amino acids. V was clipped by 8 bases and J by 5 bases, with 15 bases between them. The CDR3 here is CASRRRSAETQYF. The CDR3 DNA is TGTGCCAGCCGCAGGCGGAGCGCCGAGACCCAGTACTTC.

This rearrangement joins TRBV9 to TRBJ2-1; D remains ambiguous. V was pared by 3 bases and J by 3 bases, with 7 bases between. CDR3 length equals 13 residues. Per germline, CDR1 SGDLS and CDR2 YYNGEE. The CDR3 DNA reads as TGTGCCAGCAGCGGAACTTTCTACAATGAGCAGTTCTTC. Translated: CASSGTFYNEQFF.

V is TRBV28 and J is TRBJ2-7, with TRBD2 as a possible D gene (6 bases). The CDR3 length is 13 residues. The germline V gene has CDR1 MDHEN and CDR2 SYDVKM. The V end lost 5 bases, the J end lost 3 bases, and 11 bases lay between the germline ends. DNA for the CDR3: TGTGCCAGCAGTCGGGGGATTTACTACGAGCAGTACTTC. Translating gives CASSRGIYYEQYF.

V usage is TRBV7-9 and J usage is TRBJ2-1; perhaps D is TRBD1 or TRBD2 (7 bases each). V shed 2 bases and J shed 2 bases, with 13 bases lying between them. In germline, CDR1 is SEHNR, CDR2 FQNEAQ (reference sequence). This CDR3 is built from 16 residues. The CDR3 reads CASSLSGTDPYNEQFF. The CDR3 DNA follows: TGTGCCAGCAGCTTAAGCGGGACAGATCCCTACAATGAGCAGTTCTTC.